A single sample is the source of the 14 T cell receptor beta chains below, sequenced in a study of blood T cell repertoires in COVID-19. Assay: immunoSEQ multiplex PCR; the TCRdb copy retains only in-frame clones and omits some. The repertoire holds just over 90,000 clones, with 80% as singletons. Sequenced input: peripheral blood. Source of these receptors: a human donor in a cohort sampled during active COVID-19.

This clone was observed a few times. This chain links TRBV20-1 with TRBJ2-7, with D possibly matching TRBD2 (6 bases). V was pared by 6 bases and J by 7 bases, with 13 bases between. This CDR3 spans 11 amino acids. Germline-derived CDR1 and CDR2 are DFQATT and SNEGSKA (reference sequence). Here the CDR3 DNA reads TGCAGTGCGAGCAGGGCGGGGGAGCAGTACTTC. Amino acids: CSASRAGEQYF.

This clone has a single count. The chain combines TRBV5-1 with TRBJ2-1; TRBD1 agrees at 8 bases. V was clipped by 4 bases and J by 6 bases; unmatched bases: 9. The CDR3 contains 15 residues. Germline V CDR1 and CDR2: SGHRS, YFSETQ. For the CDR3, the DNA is TGCGCCAGCAGCGTAACCGGGACAGGTCCCAATGAGCAGTTCTTC. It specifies CASSVTGTGPNEQFF. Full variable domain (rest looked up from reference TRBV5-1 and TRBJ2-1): KAGVTQTPRYLIKTRGQQVTLSCSPISGHRSVSWYQQTPGQGLQFLFEYFSETQRNKGNFPGRFSGRQFSNSRSEMNVSTLELGDSALYLCASSVTGTGPNEQFFGPGTRLTVL.

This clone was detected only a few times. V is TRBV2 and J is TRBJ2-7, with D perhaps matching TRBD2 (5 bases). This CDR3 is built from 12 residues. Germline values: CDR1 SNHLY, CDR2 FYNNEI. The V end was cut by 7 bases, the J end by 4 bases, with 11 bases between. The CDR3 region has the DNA TGTGCCAGCAACGAGAGAGGGTACGAGCAGTACTTC. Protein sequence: CASNERGYEQYF.

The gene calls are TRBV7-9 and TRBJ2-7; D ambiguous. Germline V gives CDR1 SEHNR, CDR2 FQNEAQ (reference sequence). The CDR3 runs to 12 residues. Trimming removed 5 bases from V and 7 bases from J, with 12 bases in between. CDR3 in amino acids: CASSPLSREQYF. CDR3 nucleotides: TGTGCCAGCAGCCCCCTTTCGAGGGAGCAGTACTTC.

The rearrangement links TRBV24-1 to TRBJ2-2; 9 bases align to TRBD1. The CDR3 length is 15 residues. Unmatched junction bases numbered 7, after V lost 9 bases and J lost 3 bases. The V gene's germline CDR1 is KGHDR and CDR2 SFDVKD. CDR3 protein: CATSARDRDTGELFF. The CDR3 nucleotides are TGTGCCACCTCAGCCCGGGACAGGGACACCGGGGAGCTGTTTTTT.

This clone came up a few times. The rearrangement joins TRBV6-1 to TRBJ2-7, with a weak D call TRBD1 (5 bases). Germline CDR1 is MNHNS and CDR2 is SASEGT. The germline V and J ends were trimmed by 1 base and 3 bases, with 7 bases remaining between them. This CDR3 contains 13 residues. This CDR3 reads CASSEEGFYEQYF. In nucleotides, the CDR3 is TGTGCCAGCAGTGAAGAGGGGTTCTACGAGCAGTACTTC.

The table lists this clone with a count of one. The DNA for the CDR3 is TGTGCCAGCTCAAAACTAGCGGTGCCCTACGAGCAGTACTTC. It translates to CASSKLAVPYEQYF. This chain connects TRBV18 to TRBJ2-7; 8 bases fit TRBD2. The V gene's germline CDR1 is KGHSH and CDR2 LQKENI. J gave up 2 bases and V 5 bases, and 5 bases lay outside the gene matches. This CDR3 is 14 amino acids long.

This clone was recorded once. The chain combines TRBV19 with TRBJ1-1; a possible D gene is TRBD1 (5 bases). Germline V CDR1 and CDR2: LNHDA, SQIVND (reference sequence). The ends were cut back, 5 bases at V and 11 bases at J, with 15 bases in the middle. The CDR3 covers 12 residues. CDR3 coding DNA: TGTGCCAGTAGTTTGCCGGGGACTGGCGCTTTCTTT. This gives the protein CASSLPGTGAFF.

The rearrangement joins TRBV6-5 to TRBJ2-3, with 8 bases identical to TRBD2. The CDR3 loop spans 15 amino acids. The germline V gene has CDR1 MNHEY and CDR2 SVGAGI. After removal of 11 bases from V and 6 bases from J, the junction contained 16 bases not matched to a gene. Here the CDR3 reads CAALGPGGPWDTQYF. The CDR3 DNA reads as TGTGCCGCCCTGGGGCCGGGGGGGCCGTGGGATACGCAGTATTTT.

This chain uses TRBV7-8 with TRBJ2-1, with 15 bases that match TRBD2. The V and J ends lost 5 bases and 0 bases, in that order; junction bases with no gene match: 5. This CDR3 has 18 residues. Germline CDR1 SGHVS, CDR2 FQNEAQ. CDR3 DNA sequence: TGTGCCAGCAGCCAGGGACTAGCGGGAGGCAGCTCCTACAATGAGCAGTTCTTC. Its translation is CASSQGLAGGSSYNEQFF.

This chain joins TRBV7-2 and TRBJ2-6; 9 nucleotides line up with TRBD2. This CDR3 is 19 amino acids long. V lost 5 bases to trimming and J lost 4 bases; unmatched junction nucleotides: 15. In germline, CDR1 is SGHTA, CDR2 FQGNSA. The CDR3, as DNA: TGTGCCAGCAGCCCACCCCAAAAAAGCGGGAGGCTCGGGGCCAACGTCCTGACTTTC. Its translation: CASSPPQKSGRLGANVLTF.

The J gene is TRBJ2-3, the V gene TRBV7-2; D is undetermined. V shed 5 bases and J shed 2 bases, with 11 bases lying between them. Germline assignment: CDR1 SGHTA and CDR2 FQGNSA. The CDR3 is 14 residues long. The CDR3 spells CASSPGYLTDTQYF. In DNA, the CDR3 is TGTGCCAGCAGCCCCGGTTACCTCACAGATACGCAGTATTTT.

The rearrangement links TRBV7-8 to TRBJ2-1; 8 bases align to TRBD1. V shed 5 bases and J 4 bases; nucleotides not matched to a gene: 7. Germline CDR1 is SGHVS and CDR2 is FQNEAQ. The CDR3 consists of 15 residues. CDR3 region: CASSTPGQAYNEQFF. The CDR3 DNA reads TGTGCCAGCAGCACTCCGGGACAGGCTTACAATGAGCAGTTCTTC.

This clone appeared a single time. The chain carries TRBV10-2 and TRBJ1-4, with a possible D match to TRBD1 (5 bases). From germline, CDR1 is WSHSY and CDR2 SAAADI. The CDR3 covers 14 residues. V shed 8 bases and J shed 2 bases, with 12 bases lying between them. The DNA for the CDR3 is TGCGCCAGCCAAGGCGGGGCTACTAATGAAAAACTGTTTTTT. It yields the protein CASQGGATNEKLFF.